These T cell receptor beta chains were read from a single sample in a study of graft-versus-host responses after intestinal transplantation. Produced via immunoSEQ multiplex PCR; TCRdb's table is partial and in-frame only. The sample includes 40,000 to 55,000 clones, roughly 90% seen only once; the top ten take nearly 4.5%. Sample: PBMCs, taken 524 days after transplant. The source of these receptors is a human patient who received an intestinal transplant, so some T cells may come from the graft donor. The CDR3 runs from the conserved cysteine through the conserved F or W. A D gene is named only where the DNA matches it firmly. Clone size, where shown, is once, few, many, or a class for clones that have expanded.

TRBJ1-4,few,-,TRBV6-1,CASSLRVQGEKLFF,TGTGCCAGCAGTCTGAGGGTTCAGGGTGAAAAACTGTTTTTT
TRBJ2-7,-,TRBD1,TRBV9,CASSPRTGGFYEQYF,TGTGCCAGCAGCCCCAGGACAGGGGGCTTCTACGAGCAGTACTTC
TRBJ1-2,-,-,TRBV28,CASSLDSYTLNYGYTF,TGTGCCAGCAGTCTAGACAGTTACACGCTCAACTATGGCTACACCTTC
TRBJ2-7,-,-,TRBV10-2,CASSDPRGEWPDEQYF,TGCGCCAGCAGTGACCCGAGGGGGGAGTGGCCGGACGAGCAGTACTTC
TRBJ2-3,-,-,TRBV2,CASSGGSGTDTQYF,TGTGCCAGCAGTGGAGGTAGCGGCACAGATACGCAGTATTTT
TRBJ1-5,-,-,TRBV15,CATSSGESSNQPQHF,TGTGCCACCAGCTCTGGGGAGAGCAGCAATCAGCCCCAGCATTTT
TRBJ2-7,-,-,TRBV6-6,CASSFGRSYEQYF,TGTGCCAGCAGTTTCGGCAGGAGCTACGAGCAGTACTTC
TRBJ2-1,once,TRBD2,TRBV11-2,CASSLGLAGLNEQFF,TGTGCCAGCAGCTTAGGACTAGCGGGGCTCAATGAGCAGTTCTTC
TRBJ2-4,-,TRBD2,TRBV2,CASRFRDYVHIQYF,TGTGCCAGCAGATTCCGGGACTACGTTCACATTCAGTACTTC
TRBJ2-5,-,-,TRBV10-3,CAISGASGGGQETQYF,TGTGCCATCAGTGGAGCTAGCGGAGGGGGGCAAGAGACCCAGTACTTC
TRBJ1-6,-,-,TRBV7-9,CASSLAASRGNNSPLHF,TGTGCCAGCAGCTTAGCCGCCAGCAGGGGCAATAATTCACCCCTCCACTTT
TRBJ2-7,-,-,TRBV28,CASSTRAGWNYEQYF,TGTGCCAGCAGTACCCGGGCAGGGTGGAACTACGAGCAGTACTTC
TRBJ2-7,-,TRBD1,TRBV29-1,CSGWTGGSHEQYF,TGCAGCGGTTGGACAGGGGGCAGCCACGAGCAGTACTTC
TRBJ1-4,-,-,TRBV28,CASSGAYENEKLFF,TGTGCCAGCAGTGGAGCTTATGAAAATGAAAAACTGTTTTTT
TRBJ1-3,-,-,TRBV6-5,CASRTPSGNTIYF,TGTGCCAGCAGGACACCTTCGGGAAACACCATATATTTT
TRBJ1-3,-,-,TRBV4-1,CASSQGNGLTSRSGNTIYF,TGCGCCAGCAGCCAAGGAAATGGTCTCACTTCGCGCTCTGGAAACACCATATATTTT
TRBJ1-1,-,TRBD1,TRBV5-6,CASIRGQEAFF,TGTGCCAGCATTAGGGGGCAGGAAGCTTTCTTT
TRBJ1-1,-,-,TRBV5-1,CASSLFEGLNTEAFF,TGCGCCAGCAGCTTGTTTGAGGGATTGAACACTGAAGCTTTCTTT
TRBJ2-5,-,-,TRBV7-7,CASSHLNRAQYF,TGTGCTAGCAGCCACCTGAACAGGGCCCAGTACTTC
TRBJ2-1,once,TRBD1,TRBV6-5,CASSPRDRSSNEQFF,TGTGCCAGCAGCCCACGGGACAGGTCCTCCAATGAGCAGTTCTTC
TRBJ1-3,-,TRBD1,TRBV5-1,CASSYNTGTGIGNTIYF,TGCGCCAGCAGCTATAATACCGGGACAGGCATTGGAAACACCATATATTTT
TRBJ2-1,once,TRBD2,TRBV6-5,CASSYGGGRPQFF,TGTGCCAGCAGTTACGGTGGCGGGAGGCCCCAGTTCTTC
TRBJ2-5,-,-,TRBV18,CASSPSQETQYF,TGTGCCAGCTCACCCTCCCAAGAGACCCAGTACTTC
TRBJ2-1,-,TRBD2,TRBV29-1,CSVDPSGAYNEQFF,TGCAGCGTTGATCCTAGCGGGGCCTACAATGAGCAGTTCTTC
TRBJ2-4,once,-,TRBV21-1,CASTGNRGPKNIQYF,TGTGCCAGCACGGGGAATCGGGGCCCCAAAAACATTCAGTACTTC
TRBJ2-7,-,-,TRBV6-5,CASRDGKNTYEQYF,TGTGCCAGCAGGGACGGGAAGAATACCTACGAGCAGTACTTC
TRBJ2-7,-,TRBD2,TRBV27,CASSLPGGAQYF,TGTGCCAGCAGTCTTCCGGGAGGGGCGCAGTACTTC
TRBJ1-3,-,-,TRBV27,CASSYGVGNTIYF,TGTGCCAGCAGTTATGGGGTGGGAAACACCATATATTTT
TRBJ2-5,-,-,TRBV6-5,CASRQMGTQYF,TGTGCCAGCAGACAAATGGGGACCCAGTACTTC
TRBJ2-7,-,-,TRBV5-4,CASSFTGVYEQYF,TGTGCCAGCAGCTTTACGGGAGTCTACGAGCAGTACTTC
TRBJ2-2,once,-,TRBV7-8,CASSPGASRTGELFF,TGTGCCAGCAGCCCAGGGGCTAGCCGGACCGGGGAGCTGTTTTTT
TRBJ2-1,-,-,TRBV6-5,CASRERASSYNEQFF,TGTGCCAGCAGGGAGAGGGCAAGCTCCTACAATGAGCAGTTCTTC
TRBJ2-4,-,TRBD1,TRBV6-1,CASRDRETKNIQYF,TGTGCCAGCAGGGACAGGGAGACCAAAAACATTCAGTACTTC
TRBJ2-2,-,TRBD1,TRBV2,CASSGITGATGELFF,TGTGCCAGCAGTGGTATAACAGGGGCCACCGGGGAGCTGTTTTTT
TRBJ2-7,-,-,TRBV5-4,CASSPYLGAGDYEQYF,TGTGCCAGCAGCCCTTACCTGGGGGCGGGAGACTACGAGCAGTACTTC
TRBJ1-2,-,TRBD1,TRBV11-3,CASSLGLDRERVGYTF,TGTGCCAGCAGCTTAGGACTTGACAGGGAGCGGGTTGGCTACACCTTC
TRBJ1-2,-,-,TRBV29-1,CSVDGRENYGYTF,TGCAGCGTTGATGGCAGGGAAAATTATGGCTACACCTTC
TRBJ2-7,-,-,TRBV4-3,CASSWTQGASYEQYF,TGCGCCAGCAGCTGGACGCAGGGTGCATCCTACGAGCAGTACTTC
TRBJ2-7,-,-,TRBV5-1,CASSFSDLTASYEQYF,TGCGCCAGCAGCTTTTCCGACCTTACGGCCTCCTACGAGCAGTACTTC
TRBJ2-3,-,-,TRBV28,CASSLSGTTDTQYF,TGTGCCAGCAGTTTATCCGGGACAACAGATACGCAGTATTTT
TRBJ1-1,-,-,TRBV4-2,CASSLEAGYTEAFF,TGTGCCAGCAGCTTGGAAGCCGGGTACACTGAAGCTTTCTTT
TRBJ2-1,once,TRBD2,TRBV4-2,CASSQPPGTSGVNEQFF,TGTGCCAGCAGCCAACCCCCCGGGACTAGCGGCGTCAATGAGCAGTTCTTC
TRBJ2-3,-,TRBD2,TRBV5-6,CASSSPTSSTDTQYF,TGTGCCAGCAGCTCCCCGACTAGCTCCACAGATACGCAGTATTTT
TRBJ1-4,-,-,TRBV28,CASRTFGGTNEKLFF,TGTGCCAGCAGAACCTTCGGGGGAACTAATGAAAAACTGTTTTTT
TRBJ2-5,once,TRBD2,TRBV7-2,CASIRTSGSGETQYF,TGTGCCTCGATCCGGACTAGCGGGAGTGGGGAGACCCAGTACTTC
TRBJ1-5,-,TRBD1,TRBV28,CASRRQGGRVQPQHF,TGTGCCAGCAGACGACAGGGGGGGAGGGTTCAGCCCCAGCATTTT
TRBJ2-7,-,TRBD1,TRBV6-5,CASRPPGQTYEQYF,TGTGCCAGCAGGCCGCCGGGACAGACCTACGAGCAGTACTTC
TRBJ2-7,-,-,TRBV27,CASSLGQRPSYEQYF,TGTGCCAGCAGTTTAGGACAGCGGCCCTCCTACGAGCAGTACTTC
TRBJ2-1,-,-,TRBV7-3,CASSPQRVADNEQFF,TGTGCCAGCAGCCCCCAGCGGGTCGCCGACAATGAGCAGTTCTTC
TRBJ2-7,-,TRBD2,TRBV6-1,CASTSTSGRKEQYF,TGTGCCAGCACCTCGACTAGCGGGAGAAAAGAGCAGTACTTC
TRBJ2-2,-,-,TRBV29-1,CSVEKGDWNTGELFF,TGCAGCGTTGAAAAAGGGGACTGGAACACCGGGGAGCTGTTTTTT
TRBJ1-4,once,-,TRBV19,CASKRGSTNEKLFF,TGTGCCAGTAAAAGGGGATCAACTAATGAAAAACTGTTTTTT
TRBJ2-7,-,-,TRBV7-8,CASSPAGSSSYEQYF,TGTGCCAGCAGCCCCGCCGGGAGCTCCTCCTACGAGCAGTACTTC
TRBJ2-1,-,TRBD1,TRBV7-6,CASSHNRGPYNEQFF,TGTGCCAGCAGCCACAACAGGGGCCCCTACAATGAGCAGTTCTTC
TRBJ2-2,-,-,TRBV6-1,CASSPIAIGELFF,TGTGCCAGCAGTCCCATAGCGATCGGGGAGCTGTTTTTT